The present T cell receptor (beta chain) was sequenced within a study of T-cell reconstitution after alpha-beta-depleted transplantation in children. The study's findings and limits: Expanded graft clones numbering several hundred reportedly gave rise to alpha-beta T cells about two months after transplant.

The authors prepared the TCRbeta library with unique molecular identifiers. In TCRdb, the PCR reads were re-called with MiXCR into one record per CDR3 protein. The sample has about 540,000 distinct CDR3 sequences; 27% are singletons. V gave up 4 bases and J gave up 6 bases, with 9 bases separating them. Per the germline V gene, CDR1 is SGHRS and CDR2 is YFSETQ. The CDR3 loop spans 12 amino acids. This clonotype was observed a few times. The antigen is not known. The source of this sequence is a boy younger than two with Wiskott-Aldrich syndrome, due to receive a stem cell transplant. V and J are TRBV5-1 and TRBJ2-3; unclear D gene. Sequencing used PBMCs, obtained before TCRalphabeta/CD19-depleted stem cell transplant. The CDR3: CASSNWLDTQYF. For the CDR3, the DNA is TGCGCCAGCAGCAATTGGCTGGATACGCAGTATTTT.